Listed below are T cell receptor beta chains from one sample, sequenced in a study of tumor-infiltrating lymphocytes in localized non-small cell lung cancer. Here immunoSEQ multiplex PCR was the method, and the copy in TCRdb shows in-frame clones only, minus some. Of approximately 17,000 clones listed, approximately 70% were seen once; the top ten hold roughly 4%. The specimen sequenced was lung tumor tissue. Receptors originate from a human donor with non-small cell lung cancer. Both conserved end residues are part of each CDR3. The D gene is left open where the match is weak. Where a row states a size, it is once, few, many or the class of an expanded clone; other rows omit it.

TRBD1,TRBJ1-1,few,TRBV5-1,CASSLGTGGSDTEAFF,TGCGCCAGCAGCCTAGGGACAGGGGGCTCGGACACTGAAGCTTTCTTT
NA,TRBJ2-3,NA,TRBV27,CASSLNRGDTQYF,TGTGCCAGCAGTTTAAATAGAGGGGATACGCAGTATTTT
NA,TRBJ1-5,NA,TRBV18,CASSAQGTSNQPQHF,TGTGCCAGCTCAGCACAGGGAACAAGCAATCAGCCCCAGCATTTT
NA,TRBJ2-7,NA,TRBV30,CACTDRLYEQYF,TGTGCCTGCACGGACCGCCTCTACGAGCAGTACTTC
NA,TRBJ2-7,NA,TRBV6-5,CASSPWTGQNEQYF,TGTGCCAGCAGCCCATGGACCGGGCAGAACGAGCAGTACTTC
NA,TRBJ2-4,NA,TRBV5-8,CASSFGQTAAKNIQYF,TGTGCCAGCAGCTTTGGGCAAACTGCGGCCAAAAACATTCAGTACTTC
NA,TRBJ1-2,few,TRBV6-5,CASAWEQPGGYTF,TGTGCCAGCGCCTGGGAACAGCCGGGCGGCTACACCTTC
NA,TRBJ1-1,NA,TRBV7-8,CASSLESGGTEAFF,TGTGCCAGCAGCTTAGAATCCGGGGGCACTGAAGCTTTCTTT
TRBD2,TRBJ2-1,NA,TRBV5-4,CASSRQTSGTYNEQFF,TGTGCCAGCAGCCGCCAAACTAGCGGAACCTACAATGAGCAGTTCTTC
NA,TRBJ2-5,NA,TRBV5-4,CASSLGLEETQYF,TGTGCCAGCAGCTTGGGACTAGAAGAGACCCAGTACTTC
NA,TRBJ2-5,NA,TRBV5-1,CASSLGQIQETQYF,TGCGCCAGCAGCTTGGGACAGATCCAAGAGACCCAGTACTTC
TRBD1,TRBJ2-3,NA,TRBV7-8,CASSWGQGPDTQYF,TGTGCCAGCAGCTGGGGACAGGGCCCAGATACGCAGTATTTT
NA,TRBJ2-3,once,TRBV11-2,CASSLDGFTGDSDTQYF,TGTGCCAGCAGCTTAGATGGGTTCACGGGGGACTCAGATACGCAGTATTTT